The present entry profiles one T cell receptor beta chain with its context. The antigen is undetermined. V lost 9 bases, J lost 6 bases, and 14 bases stayed unmatched. This CDR3 is built from 14 residues. Germline CDR1 and CDR2: SGHRS and YFSETQ. Clones were read by immunoSEQ multiplex PCR, and TCRdb kept only the in-frame ones, dropping some. The table shows thousands of clones, with about two thirds occurring only once. This specimen comes from a study of coeliac disease. General study results and limits: Most TRB amino acid sequences occurred in only one sample.

The sequencing sample was made of intraepithelial lymphocytes from the gut. The rearrangement joins TRBV5-1 to TRBJ1-1; 7 bases fit TRBD1. This sequence was found in a woman aged 40-49 years. The CDR3 reads CATTLGTDQAEAFF. The DNA for the CDR3 is TGCGCCACCACGCTTGGGACAGATCAAGCTGAAGCTTTCTTT.